The next 15 T cell receptor beta chains were all read from a single sample in a study of human T cells and chemical hapten exposure. Described time point: healthy volunteer bleed at 6 weeks. From whole blood left unfractionated, total RNA was extracted. TCRdb independently ran MiXCR on the RACE reads; one entry per CDR3 protein. The repertoire includes about 65,000 distinct CDR3 sequences, about 6.5% of them detected once, and roughly 3% sits in the top ten. Sequencing input: whole blood. These TCRs come from a female donor in good health. Some clones in this sample may be carry-over from other donors' samples.

The rearrangement uses TRBV20-1 and TRBJ2-3, with 11 bases fitting TRBD2. The germline CDR1 and CDR2 sequences are DFQATT and SNEGSKA (reference sequence). V was pared by 3 bases and J by 2 bases, with 4 bases of the junction left unmatched. The CDR3 spans 15 residues. The CDR3 DNA reads as TGCAGTGCTAGGCCGGGACTAGCGGACACAGATACGCAGTATTTT. Amino acid sequence: CSARPGLADTDTQYF.

The sample holds many counts of this clonotype. The chain is built from TRBV7-2 and TRBJ2-7; D assignment may be TRBD1 or TRBD2 (5 bases each). Looked up from germline, CDR1 is SGHTA and CDR2 is FQGNSA. The CDR3 spans 13 residues. Deletions cut 2 bases from V and 2 bases from J, with 7 bases between. CDR3 region: CASSLLGAYEQYF. The CDR3 coding sequence is TGTGCCAGCAGCTTATTGGGGGCCTACGAGCAGTACTTC.

This clonotype has only a few counts. This chain joins TRBV30 and TRBJ1-5; possibly TRBD1 for D (6 bases). V lost 3 bases and J 1 base, leaving 10 bases between the germline ends. The CDR3 has 14 amino acids. Germline CDR1 and CDR2: GTSNPN and SVGIG (reference sequence). The CDR3 protein is CAWRSRGSNQPQHF. The CDR3 region has the DNA TGTGCCTGGAGGAGCAGGGGCAGCAATCAGCCCCAGCATTTT.

The V call is TRBV9, the J call TRBJ2-7; D gene unclear. There are 13 residues in the CDR3. Germline assignment: CDR1 SGDLS and CDR2 YYNGEE. V was trimmed by 4 bases and J by 3 bases, leaving 11 bases between them. CDR3 in amino acids: CASSIDGNYEQYF. Here the CDR3 DNA reads TGTGCCAGCAGCATCGACGGAAACTACGAGCAGTACTTC.

This clonotype was seen at least ten times. V gene TRBV20-1 combines with J gene TRBJ2-5; D may be TRBD1 (6 bases). CDR1 and CDR2 from the germline V gene are DFQATT and SNEGSKA (reference sequence). V shed 3 bases and J shed 4 bases, with 12 bases lying between them. CDR3 length: 13 amino acids. CDR3 DNA sequence: TGCAGTGCTAGTAAGACAGGTTCAGAGACCCAGTACTTC. This codes for CSASKTGSETQYF.

This clonotype was seen at least ten times. This chain joins TRBV5-1 and TRBJ2-1; the D gene is possibly TRBD2 (5 bases). Trimming took 5 bases from V and 0 from J, leaving 15 bases between them. Germline CDR1 reads SGHRS; CDR2 reads YFSETQ. The CDR3 contains 16 residues. The CDR3: CASSNPGVSSYNEQFF. The DNA for the CDR3 is TGCGCCAGCAGTAATCCCGGGGTGAGCTCCTACAATGAGCAGTTCTTC.

The J gene is TRBJ2-2, the V gene TRBV3-1, with 8 bases lining up with TRBD1. The CDR3 is 16 amino acids. V shed 5 bases, J shed 2 bases, and the junction held 7 bases outside the gene matches. Germline CDR1 and CDR2: LGHDT and YNNKEL (reference sequence). CDR3 protein: CASSYWTGRNTGELFF. CDR3 coding DNA: TGTGCCAGCAGCTATTGGACAGGGCGAAACACCGGGGAGCTGTTTTTT.

In this sample, this clonotype turned up a few times. The chain has TRBV28 and TRBJ1-2; 7 bases agree with TRBD1. After removal of 4 bases from V and 8 bases from J, the junction contained 4 bases not matched to a gene. The CDR3 runs to 12 residues. Looked up from germline, CDR1 is MDHEN and CDR2 is SYDVKM. CDR3 nucleotide sequence: TGTGCCAGCAGTTCGGGACAGAGGGGCTACACCTTC. It encodes CASSSGQRGYTF.

The table lists this clonotype with many counts. The J gene is TRBJ2-3, the V gene TRBV6-5; 10 bases agree with TRBD2. Germline values: CDR1 MNHEY, CDR2 SVGAGI. There are 18 residues in the CDR3. With V trimmed by 0 bases and J by 2 bases, 8 bases remained unmatched. The CDR3 region is CASSYSSLAGDFTDTQYF. The CDR3 region has the DNA TGTGCCAGCAGTTACTCGAGTCTAGCGGGGGACTTCACAGATACGCAGTATTTT.

This clonotype was counted many times. The chain recombines TRBV10-3 with TRBJ2-3; 10 bases agree with TRBD1. Trimming at V came to 10 bases and at J to 2 bases, leaving 9 bases not matched to a gene. This CDR3 is 15 amino acids long. Germline CDR1 and CDR2: ENHRY and SYGVKD. CDR3 in DNA: TGTGCCAGCGAGTCCGGGACAGGGGTCACAGATACGCAGTATTTT. Translation gives CASESGTGVTDTQYF.

Concerning this clonotype itself: This may arise from a read error, as a much more abundant clone is one base away. The gene calls are TRBV4-2 and TRBJ2-7; TRBD1 aligns across 8 bases. The CDR3 is 12 amino acids. Germline CDR1 and CDR2: LGHNA and YNFKEQ. The CDR3 nucleotides are TGTGTCAGGCCGGGACAGGCCTACGAGCAGTACTTC. Protein sequence: CVRPGQAYEQYF.

The chain links TRBV7-2 to TRBJ2-7; no definite D call. This CDR3 contains 13 residues. CDR1 and CDR2 from the germline V gene are SGHTA and FQGNSA. Trimming stripped 6 bases from V and 0 bases from J, with 9 bases between. CDR3 sequence (DNA): TGTGCCAGCAGAGATTTCAGCTCCTACGAGCAGTACTTC. Its protein product is CASRDFSSYEQYF.

This clonotype was counted ten times or more. The chain employs TRBV12-3 or TRBV12-4 and TRBJ2-5; D is possibly TRBD1 or TRBD2 (5 bases each). This CDR3 spans 12 amino acids. V gave up 11 bases and J gave up 3 bases, with 13 bases separating them. CDR3 in DNA: TGTGCCGTCGGGGCAAATGAAGAGACCCAGTACTTC. It specifies CAVGANEETQYF.

The rearrangement uses TRBV13 and TRBJ1-4; D perhaps matches TRBD1 (6 bases). This CDR3 is built from 16 residues. Germline V gives CDR1 PRHDT, CDR2 FYEKMQ (reference sequence). V was shortened by 0 bases and J by 8 bases, with 16 bases between the two germline ends. CDR3 region: CASSLGLGQPPEKLFF. The CDR3, as DNA: TGTGCCAGCAGCTTAGGCCTGGGACAACCCCCCGAAAAACTGTTTTTT.

The genes are TRBV20-1 and TRBJ2-6, with 7 bases matching TRBD1. The CDR3 runs to 17 residues. Germline V gene lookup returns CDR1 DFQATT and CDR2 SNEGSKA (reference sequence). The ends lost 0 bases at V and 2 bases at J; junction bases unmatched: 7. CDR3 bases: TGCAGTGCTAGAGACTTCCGACAGGGACCTGGGGCCAACGTCCTGACTTTC. Translated, it gives CSARDFRQGPGANVLTF.